The 3 T cell receptor beta chains reported below all come from one sample, sequenced in a study of cytomegalovirus exposure and HLA in healthy donors. PCR was performed using 60 Vbeta and 13 Jbeta primers. Some clones are missing from TCRdb's copy, which holds only in-frame ones; the method was immunoSEQ multiplex PCR. The sample includes 120,000 or so clones, roughly 80% of them seen just once. The specimen was PBMCs. These receptors were collected from a woman aged 40 to 49 in good health and CMV-seronegative.

The V call is TRBV30, the J call TRBJ1-1; 7 bases line up with TRBD1. V gave up 0 bases and J gave up 10 bases; unmatched junction bases: 5. The CDR3 contains 12 residues. Germline V CDR1 and CDR2: GTSNPN, SVGIG (reference sequence). The CDR3 sequence is CAWSVLDRAAFF. Written as DNA, the CDR3 is TGTGCCTGGAGTGTACTAGACAGGGCAGCTTTCTTT.

The rearrangement joins TRBV7-9 to TRBJ2-3; 9 bases match TRBD2. The CDR3 is 16 amino acids. V was clipped by 2 bases and J by 2 bases; unmatched bases: 5. The V gene's germline CDR1 is SEHNR and CDR2 FQNEAQ (reference sequence). The CDR3 nucleotides are TGTGCCAGCAGCTTATATGCGGGAGGGCTCACAGATACGCAGTATTTT. Translation: CASSLYAGGLTDTQYF. The complete variable domain, with remaining parts taken from reference TRBV7-9 and TRBJ2-3, reads DTGVSQNPRHKITKRGQNVTFRCDPISEHNRLYWYRQTLGQGPEFLTYFQNEAQLEKSRLLSDRFSAERPKGSFSTLEIQRTEQGDSAMYLCASSLYAGGLTDTQYFGPGTRLTVL.

The chain recombines TRBV7-2 with TRBJ2-5, with D possibly TRBD2 on 5 matching bases. V lost 5 bases and J lost 0, with 16 bases in between. The germline gives CDR1 SGHTA, CDR2 FQGNSA. The CDR3 runs 16 residues. Here the CDR3 reads CASSARRASNQETQYF. The CDR3 region has the DNA TGTGCCAGCAGCGCCCGCCGGGCTAGCAACCAAGAGACCCAGTACTTC.